A selection of T cell receptor beta chains follows, all from one sample in a study of preoperative IRX-2 immunotherapy in early breast cancer. Method: immunoSEQ multiplex PCR; TCRdb's copy keeps in-frame clones and lacks some. The sample has 250 to 300 clones; 84% are singletons. The sample here was taken from a patient treated with IRX-2 immunotherapy. These receptors came from a human donor with breast cancer. Each CDR3 is given with its conserved first and last residue. Fields, in order: D gene, clone size, J gene, V gene, CDR3 DNA, CDR3 protein. A D gene is named only where the DNA matches it firmly. The listing skips clone size in some rows; elsewhere it reads once, few, many or a size class.

d_call: NA
clone_size: NA
j_call: TRBJ1-5
v_call: TRBV28
cdr3_nt: TGTGCCAGCAGTTTATCTGGGGTGGGGACTCAGCCCCAGCATTTT
cdr3_aa: CASSLSGVGTQPQHF

d_call: NA
clone_size: NA
j_call: TRBJ1-2
v_call: TRBV12-5
cdr3_nt: TGTGCCAGCACCAAGAAGACAGCAAACTATGGCTACACCTTC
cdr3_aa: CASTKKTANYGYTF

d_call: NA
clone_size: once
j_call: TRBJ1-2
v_call: TRBV30
cdr3_nt: TGTGCCTGGAGTATTTCGGACGACGCTTTAGGGTTGTATGGCTACACCTTC
cdr3_aa: CAWSISDDALGLYGYTF

d_call: NA
clone_size: NA
j_call: TRBJ1-2
v_call: TRBV6-8
cdr3_nt: TGTGCCAGCAGTTACGGGGGCGGGACCTATGGCTACACCTTC
cdr3_aa: CASSYGGGTYGYTF

d_call: TRBD1
clone_size: NA
j_call: TRBJ1-6
v_call: TRBV18
cdr3_nt: TGTGCCAGCTCACCTAATCGACAGGGAGGCAATTCACCCCTCCACTTT
cdr3_aa: CASSPNRQGGNSPLHF

d_call: NA
clone_size: NA
j_call: TRBJ2-7
v_call: TRBV7-5
cdr3_nt: TGTGCCAGCAGCCCAGAGACTAGGGGGGGGCAGTACGAGCAGTACTTC
cdr3_aa: CASSPETRGGQYEQYF

d_call: TRBD1
clone_size: NA
j_call: TRBJ1-1
v_call: TRBV28
cdr3_nt: TGTGCCAGCCTGGGGACAGGGGCGAACACTGAAGCTTTCTTT
cdr3_aa: CASLGTGANTEAFF

d_call: NA
clone_size: NA
j_call: TRBJ2-7
v_call: TRBV6-8
cdr3_nt: TGTGCCAGCAGTTACTCCGTAATAGGCTCCTACGAGCAGTACTTC
cdr3_aa: CASSYSVIGSYEQYF

d_call: NA
clone_size: NA
j_call: TRBJ2-3
v_call: TRBV29-1
cdr3_nt: TGCAGCGTTGACACACGAAGGGGGACAGATACGCAGTATTTT
cdr3_aa: CSVDTRRGTDTQYF

d_call: NA
clone_size: NA
j_call: TRBJ2-2
v_call: TRBV10-2
cdr3_nt: TGCGCCAGCAGTGAGTCTGTCCGGGGTTCGAACACCGGGGAGCTGTTTTTT
cdr3_aa: CASSESVRGSNTGELFF

d_call: TRBD1
clone_size: NA
j_call: TRBJ2-1
v_call: TRBV23-1
cdr3_nt: TGCGCCAGCAGTTATGGACAGGGATACAATGAGCAGTTCTTC
cdr3_aa: CASSYGQGYNEQFF

d_call: TRBD1
clone_size: NA
j_call: TRBJ1-4
v_call: TRBV23-1
cdr3_nt: TGCGCCAGCAGCTTCCAGGGGGATGAAAAACTGTTTTTT
cdr3_aa: CASSFQGDEKLFF

d_call: NA
clone_size: NA
j_call: TRBJ1-2
v_call: TRBV6-8
cdr3_nt: TGTGCCAGCAGTATCCGGACGGATTATGGCTACACCTTC
cdr3_aa: CASSIRTDYGYTF

d_call: NA
clone_size: few
j_call: TRBJ1-1
v_call: TRBV28
cdr3_nt: TGTGCCAGCAGTTTGGCCTTTGGGTGGTCGGAAGCTTTCTTT
cdr3_aa: CASSLAFGWSEAFF

d_call: TRBD1
clone_size: NA
j_call: TRBJ1-2
v_call: TRBV18
cdr3_nt: TGTGCCAGCTCACCCCAAACCGGGACAGCTTATGGCTACACCTTC
cdr3_aa: CASSPQTGTAYGYTF

d_call: NA
clone_size: NA
j_call: TRBJ2-3
v_call: TRBV25-1
cdr3_nt: TGTGCCAGCAGTGGTAGGATTGGCACAGATACGCAGTATTTT
cdr3_aa: CASSGRIGTDTQYF

d_call: NA
clone_size: NA
j_call: TRBJ2-5
v_call: TRBV23-1
cdr3_nt: TGCGCCAGCAGCTCCGTACCCCAAGAGACCCAGTACTTC
cdr3_aa: CASSSVPQETQYF

d_call: NA
clone_size: NA
j_call: TRBJ2-2
v_call: TRBV11-3
cdr3_nt: TGTGCCAGCAGCTTCCGACTGGGAAAGAACACCGGGGAGCTGTTTTTT
cdr3_aa: CASSFRLGKNTGELFF

d_call: NA
clone_size: once
j_call: TRBJ1-4
v_call: TRBV4-1
cdr3_nt: TGCGCCAGCAGCCAAGGCGGCGGTTCAACTAATGAAAAACTGTTTTTT
cdr3_aa: CASSQGGGSTNEKLFF

d_call: NA
clone_size: NA
j_call: TRBJ2-3
v_call: TRBV6-8
cdr3_nt: TGTGCCTCCACCCAGCGCAGTAGCACAGATACGCAGTATTTT
cdr3_aa: CASTQRSSTDTQYF

d_call: NA
clone_size: NA
j_call: TRBJ2-5
v_call: TRBV6-7
cdr3_nt: TGTGCCAGCAGTTACTGGTGGTCATTGGGCCGGTCATGGGAGACCCAGTACTTC
cdr3_aa: CASSYWWSLGRSWETQYF

d_call: NA
clone_size: NA
j_call: TRBJ1-2
v_call: TRBV30
cdr3_nt: TGTGCCTGGAGCATGGGTGAGCCGGATGGCTACACCTTC
cdr3_aa: CAWSMGEPDGYTF

d_call: NA
clone_size: NA
j_call: TRBJ1-5
v_call: TRBV19
cdr3_nt: TGTGCCAGTAGGGGACCGGGACACCGCGAACAGCCCCAGCATTTT
cdr3_aa: CASRGPGHREQPQHF

d_call: NA
clone_size: once
j_call: TRBJ2-2
v_call: TRBV30
cdr3_nt: TGTGCCTGGAAGCGACTCGCGAACACCGGGGAGCTGTTTTTT
cdr3_aa: CAWKRLANTGELFF

d_call: NA
clone_size: NA
j_call: TRBJ1-3
v_call: TRBV19
cdr3_nt: TGTGCCAGTAGTATCTCTGGGGCAAATGGAAACACCATATATTTT
cdr3_aa: CASSISGANGNTIYF

d_call: NA
clone_size: once
j_call: TRBJ1-4
v_call: TRBV28
cdr3_nt: TGTGCCAGCAGTCTTAGGCCAGGGGACAATGAAAAACTGTTTTTT
cdr3_aa: CASSLRPGDNEKLFF

d_call: NA
clone_size: NA
j_call: TRBJ1-4
v_call: TRBV30
cdr3_nt: TGTGCCTGGAATTGGCTGGGTGAAAAACTGTTTTTT
cdr3_aa: CAWNWLGEKLFF

d_call: TRBD2
clone_size: NA
j_call: TRBJ2-7
v_call: TRBV28
cdr3_nt: TGTGCCAGCAGCCGCCCGACCTCCGGGAGGTGGGAGCAGTACTTC
cdr3_aa: CASSRPTSGRWEQYF

d_call: NA
clone_size: NA
j_call: TRBJ2-2
v_call: TRBV12-5
cdr3_nt: TGTGCCAGCATTCCGGGGTCCGGGACCACCGGGGAGCTGTTTTTT
cdr3_aa: CASIPGSGTTGELFF

d_call: NA
clone_size: few
j_call: TRBJ1-4
v_call: TRBV7-2
cdr3_nt: TGTGCCAGCACCATATCAACTAATGAAAAACTGTTTTTT
cdr3_aa: CASTISTNEKLFF

d_call: TRBD1
clone_size: hyperexpanded
j_call: TRBJ2-7
v_call: TRBV6-8
cdr3_nt: TGTGCCAGCAGTCGCTACAGGGGCTACGAGCAGTACTTC
cdr3_aa: CASSRYRGYEQYF

d_call: NA
clone_size: NA
j_call: TRBJ2-3
v_call: TRBV11-3
cdr3_nt: TGTGCCAGCAGCTTAGGGACTCCGCGAGCTGCAGATACGCAGTATTTT
cdr3_aa: CASSLGTPRAADTQYF

d_call: TRBD1
clone_size: NA
j_call: TRBJ2-7
v_call: TRBV6-8
cdr3_nt: TGTGCCATCAGCGGACAGACAGGGGACCCCCTGGGGCAGTACTTC
cdr3_aa: CAISGQTGDPLGQYF

d_call: NA
clone_size: NA
j_call: TRBJ1-3
v_call: TRBV11-3
cdr3_nt: TGTGCCAGCAGCCAAATTCAGGGACCTGGAAACACCATATATTTT
cdr3_aa: CASSQIQGPGNTIYF

d_call: TRBD2
clone_size: NA
j_call: TRBJ2-5
v_call: TRBV11-3
cdr3_nt: TGTGCCAGCAGCCCGCCGGGAGGCGAAGAGACCCAGTACTTC
cdr3_aa: CASSPPGGEETQYF

d_call: NA
clone_size: NA
j_call: TRBJ1-1
v_call: TRBV19
cdr3_nt: TGTGCCAGTAGTATAGGCCGAGTATGGCAGAACACTGAAGCTTTCTTT
cdr3_aa: CASSIGRVWQNTEAFF

d_call: NA
clone_size: NA
j_call: TRBJ2-5
v_call: TRBV11-3
cdr3_nt: TGTGCCAGCAGCTTCATAGCCTCACAAGAGACCCAGTACTTC
cdr3_aa: CASSFIASQETQYF

d_call: TRBD2
clone_size: once
j_call: TRBJ2-3
v_call: TRBV6-8
cdr3_nt: TGTGCCACCCAGACTAGCGGGGGGGACACAGATACGCAGTATTTT
cdr3_aa: CATQTSGGDTDTQYF

d_call: NA
clone_size: NA
j_call: TRBJ1-3
v_call: TRBV11-3
cdr3_nt: TGTGCCAGCACCGGAGGGGGGGCCGGAAACACCATATATTTT
cdr3_aa: CASTGGGAGNTIYF

d_call: NA
clone_size: NA
j_call: TRBJ1-1
v_call: TRBV6-8
cdr3_nt: TGTGCCAGCCGGGACGGCTTGAACACTGAAGCTTTCTTT
cdr3_aa: CASRDGLNTEAFF